This is a list of T cell receptor beta chains from one sample in a study of neurological immune-mediated disorders. TCRdb reprocessed the 5' RACE reads via MiXCR and lists one record per CDR3 protein. The table records about 74,000 distinct CDR3 sequences, less than 5.5% of them present only once. Sequences were obtained from PBMCs. These receptors originate from a man in his late teens or twenties with multiple sclerosis. Both conserved end residues are part of each CDR3. D genes are given only for firm matches. A clone size is listed for some rows: how often the clone was seen (once, few, many), or a class if it is expanded.

D	J	V	size	DNA	CDR3
.	TRBJ1-1	TRBV14	many	TGTGCCAGCAGCGTGGTCGCGAACACTGAAGCTTTCTTT	CASSVVANTEAFF
TRBD2	TRBJ2-3	TRBV7-3	many	TGTGCCAGCAGCTTACAGGTAGCGGGATCAGATACGCAGTATTTT	CASSLQVAGSDTQYF
TRBD1	TRBJ2-4	TRBV12-3/TRBV12-4	many	TGTGCCAGCAGTCGGTGGGACAGCGGTAACATTCAGTACTTC	CASSRWDSGNIQYF
TRBD2	TRBJ2-3	TRBV4-3	many	TGCGCCAGCAGCCGGGGACTAGCGGGAGGGCGGGGCACAGATACGCAGTATTTT	CASSRGLAGGRGTDTQYF
.	TRBJ1-6	TRBV6-4	.	TGTGCCAGCAGTGACGGGACAAATTCACCCCTCAACTTT	CASSDGTNSPLNF
.	TRBJ1-1	TRBV12-3/TRBV12-4	many	TGTGCCAGCAGCCAACGGATCCCTGAAGCTTTCTTT	CASSQRIPEAFF
.	TRBJ2-7	TRBV12-3/TRBV12-4	many	TGTGCCAGCAGCCCCCGGGACCTCACCCTAAACTCCTACGAGCAGTACTTC	CASSPRDLTLNSYEQYF
.	TRBJ2-7	TRBV15	many	TGTGCCACCAGCAGAGGAGGGAGATCCTACGAGCAGTACTTC	CATSRGGRSYEQYF
.	TRBJ1-1	TRBV6-5	.	TGTGCCAGCAGACAGAGCTCTGAAGCTTTCTTT	CASRQSSEAFF
.	TRBJ1-5	TRBV5-6	many	TGTGCCAGCAGCTGGGCGAGGGGGGATCAGCCCCAGCATTTT	CASSWARGDQPQHF
.	TRBJ2-3	TRBV12-3/TRBV12-4	many	TGTGCCAGCAGGCTTTCCCAAACCGGCACAGATACGCAGTATTTT	CASRLSQTGTDTQYF
TRBD1	TRBJ2-7	TRBV3-1	many	TGTGCCAGCAGCCAGGGTCGGACAGGGAGGACCTACGAGCAGTACTTC	CASSQGRTGRTYEQYF
TRBD1	TRBJ1-4	TRBV12-3/TRBV12-4	many	TGTGCCAGCAGTCGGACAGGGGATGAAAAACTGTTTTTT	CASSRTGDEKLFF
.	TRBJ1-1	TRBV5-1	many	TGCGCCAGCAGCTTGGAAGAGGGGAACACTGAAGCTTTCTTT	CASSLEEGNTEAFF
.	TRBJ1-1	TRBV28	many	TGTGCCAGCAGTTTATTCCGTGAAGCTTTCTTT	CASSLFREAFF
TRBD1	TRBJ2-7	TRBV12-3/TRBV12-4	many	TGTGCCAGCGATAAGGGGTCGGGACAGCAAGACGAGCAGTACTTC	CASDKGSGQQDEQYF
TRBD2	TRBJ2-3	TRBV9	many	TGTGCCAGCAGCGTAGTGGGAGCGGGGGGCACAGATACGCAGTATTTT	CASSVVGAGGTDTQYF
.	TRBJ2-7	TRBV5-1	many	TGCGCCAGCAGCTGGAAGGACAGTAGCGAGCAGTACTTC	CASSWKDSSEQYF
.	TRBJ2-3	TRBV5-1	many	TGCGCCAGCAGCCCGTGGGAGGTCACAGATACGCAGTATTTT	CASSPWEVTDTQYF
TRBD2	TRBJ2-7	TRBV20-1	many	TGCAGTGCTAGGGTAGCGGGATCGGACTACGAGCAGTACTTC	CSARVAGSDYEQYF
TRBD1	TRBJ2-1	TRBV5-6	many	TGTGCCAGCAGCGACTTAGGACAGGGGGCGGTAAGCGGCTACAATGAGCAGTTCTTC	CASSDLGQGAVSGYNEQFF
.	TRBJ1-1	TRBV12-3/TRBV12-4	many	TGTGCCAGCACCCTGTCGAGGGCACTAAACACTGAAGCTTTCTTT	CASTLSRALNTEAFF